This T cell receptor beta chain was recovered during a study of HIV-infected patients and healthy controls. The table lists this clonotype with a few counts. TCRdb re-derived calls from the 5' RACE reads in MiXCR, one entry per CDR3 protein. Among roughly 70,000 distinct CDR3 sequences listed, about a sixth were seen once. The sequence was obtained from a human donor in good health. The sample comprised CD4+ T cells from blood.

The CDR3 DNA reads TGTGCCAGCAGGCCCGGGACAGGCTTCCAAGAGACCCAGTACTTC. It specifies CASRPGTGFQETQYF. The chain has TRBV6-5 and TRBJ2-5, with 8 bases that match TRBD1. The germline CDR1 and CDR2 sequences are MNHEY and SVGAGI. J lost 1 base, V lost 6 bases, and 7 bases had no gene match. The CDR3 has 15 residues.